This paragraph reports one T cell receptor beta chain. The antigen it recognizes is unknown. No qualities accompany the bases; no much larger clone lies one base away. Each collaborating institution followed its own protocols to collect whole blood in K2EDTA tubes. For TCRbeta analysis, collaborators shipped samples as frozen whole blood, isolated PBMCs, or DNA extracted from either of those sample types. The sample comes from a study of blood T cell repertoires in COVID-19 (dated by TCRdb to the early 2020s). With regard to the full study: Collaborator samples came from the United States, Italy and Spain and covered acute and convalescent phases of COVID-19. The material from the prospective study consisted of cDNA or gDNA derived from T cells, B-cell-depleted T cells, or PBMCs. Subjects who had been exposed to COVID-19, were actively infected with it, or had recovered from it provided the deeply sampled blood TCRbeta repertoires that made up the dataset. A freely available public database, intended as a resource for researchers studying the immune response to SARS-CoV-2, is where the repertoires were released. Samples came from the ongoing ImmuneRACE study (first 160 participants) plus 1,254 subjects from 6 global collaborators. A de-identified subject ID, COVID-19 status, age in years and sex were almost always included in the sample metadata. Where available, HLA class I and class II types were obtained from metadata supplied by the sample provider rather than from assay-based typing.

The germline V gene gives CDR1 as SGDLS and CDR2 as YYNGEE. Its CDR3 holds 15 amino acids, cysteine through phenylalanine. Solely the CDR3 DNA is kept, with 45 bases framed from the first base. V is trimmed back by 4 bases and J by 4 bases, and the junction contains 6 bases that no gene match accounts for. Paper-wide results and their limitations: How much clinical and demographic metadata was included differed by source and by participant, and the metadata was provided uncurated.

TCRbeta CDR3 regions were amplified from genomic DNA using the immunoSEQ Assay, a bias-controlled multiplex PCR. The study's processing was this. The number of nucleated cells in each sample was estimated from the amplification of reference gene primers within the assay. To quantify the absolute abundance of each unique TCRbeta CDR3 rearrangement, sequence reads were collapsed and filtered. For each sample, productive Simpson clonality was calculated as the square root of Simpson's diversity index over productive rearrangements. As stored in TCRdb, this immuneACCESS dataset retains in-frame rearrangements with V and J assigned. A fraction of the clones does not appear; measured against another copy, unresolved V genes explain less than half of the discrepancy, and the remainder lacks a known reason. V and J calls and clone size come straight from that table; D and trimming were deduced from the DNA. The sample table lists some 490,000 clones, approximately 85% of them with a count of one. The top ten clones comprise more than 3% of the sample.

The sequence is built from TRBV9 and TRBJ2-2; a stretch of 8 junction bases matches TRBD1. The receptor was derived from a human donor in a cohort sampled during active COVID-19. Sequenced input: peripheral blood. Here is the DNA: TGTGCCAGCAGCCCCCGGACAGGGTTCACCGGGGAGCTGTTTTTT. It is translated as CASSPRTGFTGELFF.